The 6 T cell receptor beta chains presented below share a single source sample, sequenced in a study of tumor and adjacent non-tumor tissue in lung cancer. The library came from three nested PCR rounds adapted from ARM-PCR protocols. Each CDR3 protein gets one entry after TCRdb re-called the multiplex PCR reads with MiXCR. The data contain some 80,000 distinct CDR3 sequences, roughly 80% of them seen just once; the ten biggest clones take up approximately 55%. The template was RNA from unsorted bulk tissue. This non-tumor lung sample came from over 3 cm beyond the tumor edge. Sequenced input: distant non-tumor lung tissue. The receptors here all came from a man aged 60 to 69 with non-small cell lung cancer.

Concerning this clonotype: The missing conserved phenylalanine or tryptophan at the end of this CDR3 makes a read error likely. The CDR3: CASSLGQVSYEQYS. In DNA, the CDR3 is TGTGCCAGCAGCCTAGGACAGGTTTCCTACGAGCAGTACTCC. V usage is TRBV28 and J usage is TRBJ2-7; 7 nucleotides match TRBD1. From germline, CDR1 is MDHEN and CDR2 SYDVKM. V was clipped by 6 bases and J by 1 base; unmatched bases: 6. The CDR3 spans 14 residues.

In the case of this clonotype: A junction end diverges from the germline sequence, so it may reflect a read error. The chain is built from TRBV11-2 and TRBJ2-3; perhaps TRBD1 as D (6 bases). This CDR3 contains 16 residues. Germline-derived CDR1 and CDR2 are SGHAT and FQNNGV. Here the CDR3 DNA reads TGTGCTAGCAGCTTGGGGGCGGAGCCAAGCTCAGATACGCAGTATTTT. It specifies CASSLGAEPSSDTQYF.

On this clonotype: An end of the junction does not agree with germline; a read error may underlie this. This chain links TRBV11-2 with TRBJ2-3; 7 nucleotides match TRBD2. This CDR3 comprises 16 residues. Germline lookup yields CDR1 SGHAT and CDR2 FQNNGV. CDR3 coding DNA: TGTACCAGCAGCTCATCTCTAGCGGAAGGGACAGATACGCAGTATTTT. Its protein product is CTSSSSLAEGTDTQYF.

With regard to this clonotype: The junction differs from germline at one of its ends, possibly a read error. The genes are TRBV4-1 and TRBJ1-5; 7 nucleotides line up with TRBD1. Germline V gives CDR1 MGHRA, CDR2 YSYEKL. The CDR3 has 17 amino acids. CDR3 residues: CASSQVTGSSRNQPQHF. In DNA, the CDR3 is TGCGCCAGCAGTCAAGTGACAGGGTCAAGTCGCAATCAGCCCCAGCATTTT.

The genes are TRBV6-2 or TRBV6-3 and TRBJ2-1; no clear D gene. CDR3 size: 13 residues. Trimming stripped 6 bases from V and 4 bases from J, with 10 bases between. The germline gives CDR1 MNHEY, CDR2 SVGEGT. The CDR3 is CASRRRVYNEQFF. CDR3 DNA: TGTGCCAGCAGACGTCGCGTGTACAATGAGCAGTTCTTC.

As regards this clonotype: This may arise from a read error, as a much more abundant clone is one base away. This chain uses TRBV10-1 with TRBJ2-1, with D possibly matching TRBD2 (6 bases). CDR3 length equals 14 residues. Trimming removed 8 bases from V and 7 bases from J, with 18 bases in between. Germline lookup yields CDR1 WNHNN and CDR2 SYGVQD (reference sequence). The CDR3 here is CASRREWERNEQFF. CDR3 nucleotide sequence: TGCGCCAGCCGGCGGGAATGGGAGAGGAATGAGCAGTTCTTC.